These 13 T cell receptor beta chains were all obtained from the same sample, sequenced in a study of T-cell memory formation after mild COVID-19. TCRdb ran MiXCR on the 5' RACE reads and lists one entry per CDR3 protein. The sample has roughly 550,000 distinct CDR3 sequences, around 20% seen once. What was sequenced was PBMCs or a T cell subset sorted from them (not recorded which). These receptors all come from an adult woman who had mild COVID-19 (a few samples of this study predate the infection). Cell type and time point are not known.

This chain links TRBV7-6 with TRBJ2-3; TRBD2 agrees at 7 bases. The CDR3 runs 16 residues. Germline V gene sequence: CDR1 SGHVS, CDR2 FNYEAQ. J gave up 5 bases and V 4 bases, and 12 bases lay outside the gene matches. The CDR3 DNA follows: TGTGCCAGCAGCTCCGGGGCGGCGGGAGTGTTAGATACGCAGTATTTT. It yields the protein CASSSGAAGVLDTQYF.

This clonotype was counted many times. This chain links TRBV5-6 with TRBJ2-1, with 13 nucleotides matching TRBD2. Germline trimming cut 2 bases from V and 7 bases from J; bases unmatched to any gene: 3. Germline CDR1 SGHDT, CDR2 YYEEEE. The CDR3 covers 15 residues. The CDR3 region has the DNA TGTGCCAGCAGCTTCCGGACTAGCGGGAGAAATGAGCAGTTCTTC. This encodes CASSFRTSGRNEQFF.

This chain uses TRBV20-1 with TRBJ2-1; D perhaps matches TRBD1 (5 bases). Trimming removed 6 bases at V and 0 bases at J, with 12 bases between. The CDR3 is 14 amino acids. Per the germline V gene, CDR1 is DFQATT and CDR2 is SNEGSKA (reference sequence). CDR3 sequence reads: CSARSQGSYNEQFF. CDR3 DNA: TGCAGTGCCAGGAGCCAGGGCTCCTACAATGAGCAGTTCTTC.

The rearrangement joins TRBV11-2 to TRBJ2-5; 11 bases map to TRBD2. Trimming at V came to 0 bases and at J to 2 bases, leaving 5 bases not matched to a gene. The germline V gene encodes CDR1 SGHAT and CDR2 FQNNGV. This CDR3 comprises 17 residues. CDR3 DNA: TGTGCCAGCAGCTTAGATCTGCTAGCGGGAGGACAAGAGACCCAGTACTTC. Translating gives CASSLDLLAGGQETQYF. Together with reference TRBV11-2 and TRBJ2-5, the CDR3 gives the full variable domain: EAGVAQSPRYKIIEKRQSVAFWCNPISGHATLYWYQQILGQGPKLLIQFQNNGVVDDSQLPKDRFSAERLKGVDSTLKIQPAKLEDSAVYLCASSLDLLAGGQETQYFGPGTRLLVL.

The CDR3 DNA sequence: TGCGCCAGCAGCCGAGGACTAGGACAGGACGCCTATGGCTACACCTTC. It translates to CASSRGLGQDAYGYTF. The chain recombines TRBV4-3 with TRBJ1-2; 7 bases line up with TRBD1. Trimming removed 4 bases from V and 4 bases from J; junction bases left unmatched: 12. CDR3 length: 16 amino acids. Germline CDR1 and CDR2: LGHNA and YSLEER.

This clonotype has more than one count but fewer than ten. The chain employs TRBV7-2 and TRBJ2-6; 10 nucleotides agree with TRBD1. This CDR3 has 18 residues. CDR1 is SGHTA, CDR2 FQGNSA, per germline. V trimming: 4 bases; J trimming: 2 bases; junction bases outside the gene matches: 8. CDR3 DNA sequence: TGTGCCAGCAGCTACATCGACAGGGGGCAAGCTGGGGCCAACGTCCTGACTTTC. It specifies CASSYIDRGQAGANVLTF.

V and J are TRBV23-1 and TRBJ1-6; perhaps TRBD1 as D (5 bases). TRBV23-1 is given ORF status, its function remaining uncertain. The CDR3 extends over 16 amino acids. With 4 bases removed from V and 3 bases from J, the gap between germline ends came to 13 bases. This CDR3 is CASSRGTSLYNSPLHF. The CDR3 DNA reads as TGCGCCAGCAGTCGGGGGACTTCCCTCTATAATTCACCCCTCCACTTT.

The gene calls are TRBV12-3 or TRBV12-4 and TRBJ2-3; unclear D gene. V lost 5 bases, J lost 6 bases, and 6 bases lay in between. This CDR3 spans 11 amino acids. The CDR3 here is CASSIRDTQYF. CDR3 bases: TGTGCCAGCAGTATAAGGGATACGCAGTATTTT.

This clonotype showed up just a few times. The V call is TRBV10-3, the J call TRBJ2-1, with 11 bases identical to TRBD1. CDR3 length: 14 amino acids. The germline CDR1 and CDR2 sequences are ENHRY and SYGVKD. V gave up 6 bases and J gave up 6 bases; unmatched junction bases: 4. The CDR3, as DNA: TGTGCCATCAGCGGACAGGGGGCCATCAATGAGCAGTTCTTC. It specifies CAISGQGAINEQFF.

The chain joins TRBV4-1 to TRBJ2-4; D uncertain. Deletions cut 6 bases from V and 7 bases from J, with 19 bases between. The CDR3 consists of 15 residues. Looked up from germline, CDR1 is MGHRA and CDR2 is YSYEKL. CDR3 sequence: CASRPNPVKLNIQYF. The CDR3 DNA follows: TGCGCCAGCAGACCCAACCCCGTAAAACTGAACATTCAGTACTTC.

The chain uses TRBV24-1 and TRBJ1-2, with D maybe TRBD1 (6 bases). The CDR3 runs 11 residues. CDR1 KGHDR and CDR2 SFDVKD come from the germline V gene. Trimming removed 12 bases at V and 4 bases at J, with 11 bases between. DNA of the CDR3: TGTGCCGCGGAGGGGGGCTATGGCTACACCTTC. Protein product: CAAEGGYGYTF.

In this sample, this clonotype turned up a few times. The CDR3 reads CSVGRAGSYEQYF. The DNA for the CDR3 is TGCAGCGTTGGGAGGGCAGGGAGCTACGAGCAGTACTTC. This chain connects TRBV29-1 to TRBJ2-7; a weak D match, TRBD2 (6 bases). V was shortened by 4 bases and J by 3 bases, with 13 bases between the two germline ends. Germline V CDR1 and CDR2: SQVTM, ANQGSEA. The CDR3 runs 13 residues.

This clonotype came up a few times. V gene TRBV6-2 or TRBV6-3 combines with J gene TRBJ2-2; TRBD2 might be the D (5 bases). Trimming left V 2 bases short and J 0 bases short, with 7 bases between. Germline V CDR1 and CDR2: MNHEY, SVGEGT. This CDR3 has 15 residues. CDR3 region: CASSYQRTNTGELFF. The CDR3 DNA sequence: TGTGCCAGCAGTTACCAGCGGACGAACACCGGGGAGCTGTTTTTT.